This is a list of T cell receptor beta chains from one sample in a study of blood T cell repertoires in COVID-19. TCRdb's table, derived via immunoSEQ multiplex PCR, lists solely in-frame clones and lacks some. The top ten clones hold roughly 0.91% of a sample with 150,000 to 200,000 clones, 70% to 90% of them seen once. The sample was peripheral blood. The receptors were gathered from a man in his 60s with COVID-19, enrolled during active disease. The conserved cysteine and the conserved F or W are not part of the CDR3 here. Each record gives: V gene, CDR3 length, J gene, CDR3 protein.

>TRBV7-8|13|TRBJ2-7
ASSLGASGAYEQY
>TRBV7-2|13|TRBJ1-1
ASSSQGMAGRTAF
>TRBV9|12|TRBJ1-4
ASNRRGGDEKLF
>TRBV6-6|13|TRBJ1-5
ASSPGGAHGVPQH
>TRBV4-3|16|TRBJ1-2
ASSQDGAPGQAYYGYT
>TRBV5-6|15|TRBJ1-1
ASSWGRQGPMNTEAF
>TRBV5-1|11|TRBJ2-1
ASSQGQRDEQF
>TRBV2|12|TRBJ1-6
ASADPTGRPPLH
>TRBV9|12|TRBJ2-3
ASSVGASTDTQY
>TRBV5-1|12|TRBJ1-1
ASNLGTSPAEAF
>TRBV4-2|15|TRBJ2-7
ASSQPTSGRPLHEQY
>TRBV6-1|14|TRBJ1-6
ASSEADRRLNSPLH
>TRBV6-5|13|TRBJ1-2
ASSYSGTGNYGYT
>TRBV19|14|TRBJ1-5
ASSLNTGIRNQPQH
>TRBV2|11|TRBJ1-1
ASLLQGYTEAF
>TRBV29-1|12|TRBJ1-1
SVESAARTTEAF
>TRBV4-2|11|TRBJ1-2
ASSQPRGDAYT
>TRBV7-9|11|TRBJ1-1
ASSLTGVTEAF